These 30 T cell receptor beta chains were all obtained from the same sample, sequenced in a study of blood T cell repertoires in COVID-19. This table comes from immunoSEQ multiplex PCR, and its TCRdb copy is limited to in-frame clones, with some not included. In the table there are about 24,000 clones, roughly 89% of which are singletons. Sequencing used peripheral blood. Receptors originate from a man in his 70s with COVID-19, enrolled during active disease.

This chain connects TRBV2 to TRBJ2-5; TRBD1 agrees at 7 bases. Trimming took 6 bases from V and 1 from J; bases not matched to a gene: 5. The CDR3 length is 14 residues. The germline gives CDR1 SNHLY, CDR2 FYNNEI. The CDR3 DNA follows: TGTGCCAGCAGGCCCGACAGGGTCCAAGAGACCCAGTACTTC. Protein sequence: CASRPDRVQETQYF.

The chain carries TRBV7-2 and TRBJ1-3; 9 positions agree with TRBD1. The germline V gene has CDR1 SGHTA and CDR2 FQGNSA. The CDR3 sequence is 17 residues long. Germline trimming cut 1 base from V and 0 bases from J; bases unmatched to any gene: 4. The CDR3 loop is CASSLGGQGISGNTIYF. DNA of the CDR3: TGTGCCAGCAGCTTAGGGGGACAGGGAATCTCTGGAAACACCATATATTTT.

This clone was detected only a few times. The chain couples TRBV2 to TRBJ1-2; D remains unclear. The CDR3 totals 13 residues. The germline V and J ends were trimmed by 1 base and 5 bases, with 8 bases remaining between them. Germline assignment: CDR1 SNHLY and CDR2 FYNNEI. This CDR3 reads CASSEVQVYGYTF. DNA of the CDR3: TGTGCCAGCAGTGAAGTTCAGGTGTATGGCTACACCTTC.

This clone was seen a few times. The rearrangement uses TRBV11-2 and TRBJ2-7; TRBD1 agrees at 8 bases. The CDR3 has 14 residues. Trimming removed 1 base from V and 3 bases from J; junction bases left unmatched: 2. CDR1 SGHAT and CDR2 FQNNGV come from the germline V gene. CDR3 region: CASSLVGQDYEQYF. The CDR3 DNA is TGTGCCAGCAGCTTAGTGGGACAGGACTACGAGCAGTACTTC.

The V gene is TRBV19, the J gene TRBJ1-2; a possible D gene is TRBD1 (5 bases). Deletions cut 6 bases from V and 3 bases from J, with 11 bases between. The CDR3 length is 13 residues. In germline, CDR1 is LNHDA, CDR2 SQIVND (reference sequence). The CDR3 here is CASRRDGHYGYTF. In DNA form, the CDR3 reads TGTGCCAGTAGGCGGGACGGCCACTATGGCTACACCTTC.

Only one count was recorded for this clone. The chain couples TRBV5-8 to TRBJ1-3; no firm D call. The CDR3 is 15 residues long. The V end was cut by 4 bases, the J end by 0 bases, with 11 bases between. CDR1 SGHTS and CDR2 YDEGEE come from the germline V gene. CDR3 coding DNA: TGTGCCAGCAGCCTGTATGTGTACTCTGGAAACACCATATATTTT. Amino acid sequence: CASSLYVYSGNTIYF. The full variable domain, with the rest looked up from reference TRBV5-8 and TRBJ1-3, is EAGVTQSPTHLIKTRGQQATLRCSPISGHTSVYWYQQALGLGLQFLLWYDEGEERNRGNFPPRFSGRQFPNYSSELNVNALELEDSALYLCASSLYVYSGNTIYFGEGSWLTVV.

The CDR3 region is CASSKQGERTTDTQYF. CDR3 DNA: TGTGCCAGTAGTAAACAGGGAGAGAGAACCACAGATACGCAGTATTTT. The gene calls are TRBV19 and TRBJ2-3; a weak D match, TRBD1 (6 bases). Looked up from germline, CDR1 is LNHDA and CDR2 is SQIVND (reference sequence). The V end was cut by 4 bases, the J end by 2 bases, with 16 bases between. The CDR3 is 16 amino acids. Together with reference TRBV19 and TRBJ2-3, the CDR3 gives the full variable domain: DGGITQSPKYLFRKEGQNVTLSCEQNLNHDAMYWYRQDPGQGLRLIYYSQIVNDFQKGDIAEGYSVSREKKESFPLTVTSAQKNPTAFYLCASSKQGERTTDTQYFGPGTRLTVL.

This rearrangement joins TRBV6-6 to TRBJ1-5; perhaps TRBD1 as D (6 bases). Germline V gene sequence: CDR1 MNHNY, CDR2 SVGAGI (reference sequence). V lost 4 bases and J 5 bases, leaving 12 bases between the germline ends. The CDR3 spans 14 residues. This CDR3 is CASSSGTLYQPQHF. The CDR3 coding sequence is TGTGCCAGCAGTTCCGGGACACTCTATCAGCCCCAGCATTTT.

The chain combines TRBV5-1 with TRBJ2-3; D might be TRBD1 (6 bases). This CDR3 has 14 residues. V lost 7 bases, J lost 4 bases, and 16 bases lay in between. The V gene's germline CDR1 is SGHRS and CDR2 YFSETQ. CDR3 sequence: CASRGQTNSDTQYF. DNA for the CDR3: TGCGCCAGCCGAGGACAGACTAATTCAGATACGCAGTATTTT.

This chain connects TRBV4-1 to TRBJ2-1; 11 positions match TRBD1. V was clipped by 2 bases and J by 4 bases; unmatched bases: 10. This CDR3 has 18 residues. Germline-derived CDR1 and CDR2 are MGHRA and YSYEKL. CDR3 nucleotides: TGCGCCAGCAGCCAACCCGGGACAGGGGGTCTCCGTTACAATGAGCAGTTCTTC. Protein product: CASSQPGTGGLRYNEQFF.

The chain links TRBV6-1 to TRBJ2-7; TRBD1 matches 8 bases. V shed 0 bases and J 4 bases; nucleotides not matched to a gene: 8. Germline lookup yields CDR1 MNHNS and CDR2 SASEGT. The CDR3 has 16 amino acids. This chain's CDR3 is CASSEAAADREYEQYF. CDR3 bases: TGTGCCAGCAGTGAAGCAGCGGCGGACAGGGAGTACGAGCAGTACTTC.

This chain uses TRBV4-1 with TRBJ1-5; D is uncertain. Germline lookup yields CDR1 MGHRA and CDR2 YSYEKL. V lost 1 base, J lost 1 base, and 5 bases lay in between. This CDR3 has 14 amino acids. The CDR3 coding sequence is TGCGCCAGCAGCCAAGGAACAAGCAATCAGCCCCAGCATTTT. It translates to CASSQGTSNQPQHF.

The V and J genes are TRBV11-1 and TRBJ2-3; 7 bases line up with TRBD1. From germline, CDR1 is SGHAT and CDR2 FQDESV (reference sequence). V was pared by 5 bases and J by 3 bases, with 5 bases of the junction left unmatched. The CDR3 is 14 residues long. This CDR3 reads CASSPRQGTDTQYF. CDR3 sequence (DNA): TGTGCCAGCAGCCCCCGACAGGGAACAGATACGCAGTATTTT.

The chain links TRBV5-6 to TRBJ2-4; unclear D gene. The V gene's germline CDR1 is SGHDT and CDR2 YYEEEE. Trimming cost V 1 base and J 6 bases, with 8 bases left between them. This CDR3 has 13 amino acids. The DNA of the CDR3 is TGTGCCAGCAGCTTGATACGGTTAAACATTCAGTACTTC. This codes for CASSLIRLNIQYF.

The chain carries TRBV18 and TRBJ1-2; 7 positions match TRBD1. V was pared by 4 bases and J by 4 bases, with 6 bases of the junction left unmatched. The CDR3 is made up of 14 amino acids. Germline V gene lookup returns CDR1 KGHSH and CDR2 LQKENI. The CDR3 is CASSRTDRVYGYTF. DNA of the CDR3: TGTGCCAGCTCACGTACCGACAGGGTCTATGGCTACACCTTC.

The CDR3 DNA sequence: TGTGCCAGCAGTCGAGGGACTAGCCTCACAGATACGCAGTATTTT. Residues: CASSRGTSLTDTQYF. The chain employs TRBV2 and TRBJ2-3; 9 positions agree with TRBD2. This CDR3 spans 15 amino acids. Per the germline V gene, CDR1 is SNHLY and CDR2 is FYNNEI. V shed 5 bases, J shed 2 bases, and the junction held 5 bases outside the gene matches.

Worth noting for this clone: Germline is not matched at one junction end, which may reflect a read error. The chain's CDR3 is CASREGSGTGNTIYF. Written as DNA, the CDR3 is TGTGCCAGCAGAGAAGGGTCGGGTACTGGAAACACCATATATTTT. The chain carries TRBV6-1 and TRBJ1-3; D uncertain. This CDR3 has 15 residues. The V gene's germline CDR1 is MNHNS and CDR2 SASEGT.

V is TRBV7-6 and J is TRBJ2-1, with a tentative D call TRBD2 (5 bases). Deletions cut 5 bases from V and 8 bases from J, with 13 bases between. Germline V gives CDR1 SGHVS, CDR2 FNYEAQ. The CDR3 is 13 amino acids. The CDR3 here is CASSLGPGDEQFF. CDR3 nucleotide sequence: TGTGCCAGCAGCCTCGGACCCGGGGATGAGCAGTTCTTC. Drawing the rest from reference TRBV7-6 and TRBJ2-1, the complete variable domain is GAGVSQSPRYKVTKRGQDVALRCDPISGHVSLYWYRQALGQGPEFLTYFNYEAQQDKSGLPNDRFSAERPEGSISTLTIQRTEQRDSAMYRCASSLGPGDEQFFGPGTRLTVL.

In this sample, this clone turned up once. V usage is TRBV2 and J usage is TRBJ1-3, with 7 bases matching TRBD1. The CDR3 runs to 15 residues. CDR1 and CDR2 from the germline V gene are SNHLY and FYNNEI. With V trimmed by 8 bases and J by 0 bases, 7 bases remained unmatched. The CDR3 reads CASGGQTNSGNTIYF. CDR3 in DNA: TGTGCCAGCGGGGGACAGACTAACTCTGGAAACACCATATATTTT. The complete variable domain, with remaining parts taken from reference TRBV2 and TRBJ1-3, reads EPEVTQTPSHQVTQMGQEVILRCVPISNHLYFYWYRQILGQKVEFLVSFYNNEISEKSEIFDDQFSVERPDGSNFTLKIRSTKLEDSAMYFCASGGQTNSGNTIYFGEGSWLTVV.

CDR3 in DNA: TGTGCCAGCAGTCCAAGACAGGATACTTTACCAAGGAACATTCAGTACTTC. It encodes CASSPRQDTLPRNIQYF. The chain couples TRBV27 to TRBJ2-4; TRBD1 is a possible D gene (6 bases). Trimming shortened V by 5 bases and J by 7 bases, and 24 bases separated the two germline ends. CDR1 is MNHEY and CDR2 is SMNVEV in the germline V gene (reference sequence). The CDR3 loop spans 17 amino acids.

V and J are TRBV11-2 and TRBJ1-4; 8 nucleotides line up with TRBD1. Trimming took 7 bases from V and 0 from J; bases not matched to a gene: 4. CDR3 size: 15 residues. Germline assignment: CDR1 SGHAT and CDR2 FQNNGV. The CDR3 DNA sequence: TGTGCCAGCACGGGACAGGCTTCAACTAATGAAAAACTGTTTTTT. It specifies CASTGQASTNEKLFF.

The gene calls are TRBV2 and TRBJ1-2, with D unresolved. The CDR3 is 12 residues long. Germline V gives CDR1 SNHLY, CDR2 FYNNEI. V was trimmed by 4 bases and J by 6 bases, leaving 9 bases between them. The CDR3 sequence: CASSALNHGYTF. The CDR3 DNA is TGTGCCAGCAGTGCACTCAACCATGGCTACACCTTC.

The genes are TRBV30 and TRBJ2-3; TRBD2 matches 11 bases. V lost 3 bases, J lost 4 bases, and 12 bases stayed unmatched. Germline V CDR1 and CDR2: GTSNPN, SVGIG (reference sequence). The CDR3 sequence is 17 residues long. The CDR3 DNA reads TGTGCCTGGAGGCCGAAAACTAGCGGGAGAGGGTCAGATACGCAGTATTTT. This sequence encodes CAWRPKTSGRGSDTQYF. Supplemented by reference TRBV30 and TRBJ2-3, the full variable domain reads SQTIHQWPATLVQPVGSPLSLECTVEGTSNPNLYWYRQAAGRGLQLLFYSVGIGQISSEVPQNLSASRPQDRQFILSSKKLLLSDSGFYLCAWRPKTSGRGSDTQYFGPGTRLTVL.

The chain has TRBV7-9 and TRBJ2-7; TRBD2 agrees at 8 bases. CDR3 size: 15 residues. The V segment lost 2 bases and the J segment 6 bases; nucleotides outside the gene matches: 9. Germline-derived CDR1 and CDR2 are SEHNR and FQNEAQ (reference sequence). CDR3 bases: TGTGCCAGCAGCTTATCGGGGGGGGATCTCGCCGAGCAGTACTTC. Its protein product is CASSLSGGDLAEQYF.

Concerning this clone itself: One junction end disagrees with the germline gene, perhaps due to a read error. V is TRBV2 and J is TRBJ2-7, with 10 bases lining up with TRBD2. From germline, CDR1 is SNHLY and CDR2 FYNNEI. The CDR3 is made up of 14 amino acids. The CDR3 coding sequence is TGTGCCAGCAGTCAAGCGGGAGGGGCCTACGAGCAGTACTTC. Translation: CASSQAGGAYEQYF.

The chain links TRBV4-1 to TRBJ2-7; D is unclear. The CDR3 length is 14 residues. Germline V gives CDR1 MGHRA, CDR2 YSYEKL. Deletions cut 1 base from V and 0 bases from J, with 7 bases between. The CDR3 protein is CASSQVYNSYEQYF. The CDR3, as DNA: TGCGCCAGCAGCCAAGTTTACAACTCCTACGAGCAGTACTTC.

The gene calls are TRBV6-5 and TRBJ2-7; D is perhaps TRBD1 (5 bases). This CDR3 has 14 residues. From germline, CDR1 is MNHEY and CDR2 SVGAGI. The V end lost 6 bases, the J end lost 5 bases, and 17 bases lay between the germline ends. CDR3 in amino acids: CASRQAGMVDEQYF. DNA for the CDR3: TGTGCCAGCAGGCAGGCAGGGATGGTCGACGAGCAGTACTTC.

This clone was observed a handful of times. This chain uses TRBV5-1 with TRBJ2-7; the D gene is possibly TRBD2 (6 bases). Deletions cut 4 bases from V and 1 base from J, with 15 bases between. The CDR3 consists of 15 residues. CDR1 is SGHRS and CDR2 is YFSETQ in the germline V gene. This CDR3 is CASSIGGTASYEQYF. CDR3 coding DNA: TGCGCCAGCAGCATCGGCGGGACCGCGTCCTACGAGCAGTACTTC. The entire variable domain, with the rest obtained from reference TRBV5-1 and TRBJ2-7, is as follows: KAGVTQTPRYLIKTRGQQVTLSCSPISGHRSVSWYQQTPGQGLQFLFEYFSETQRNKGNFPGRFSGRQFSNSRSEMNVSTLELGDSALYLCASSIGGTASYEQYFGPGTRLTVT.

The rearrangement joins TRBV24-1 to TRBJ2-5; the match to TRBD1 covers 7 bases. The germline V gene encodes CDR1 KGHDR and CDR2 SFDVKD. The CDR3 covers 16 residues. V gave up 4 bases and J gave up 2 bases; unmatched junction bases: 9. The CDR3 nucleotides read TGTGCCACCAGTGACCCCGCCCAGGGACAGCAAGAGACCCAGTACTTC. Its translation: CATSDPAQGQQETQYF.

CDR3 region: CASSPPNTHRGDGNTIYF. DNA for the CDR3: TGTGCCAGCTCACCACCGAATACTCACAGGGGGGATGGAAACACCATATATTTT. The chain combines TRBV18 with TRBJ1-3; TRBD1 matches 8 bases. The V segment lost 0 bases and the J segment 3 bases; nucleotides outside the gene matches: 10. Germline CDR1 KGHSH, CDR2 LQKENI. The CDR3 consists of 18 residues.